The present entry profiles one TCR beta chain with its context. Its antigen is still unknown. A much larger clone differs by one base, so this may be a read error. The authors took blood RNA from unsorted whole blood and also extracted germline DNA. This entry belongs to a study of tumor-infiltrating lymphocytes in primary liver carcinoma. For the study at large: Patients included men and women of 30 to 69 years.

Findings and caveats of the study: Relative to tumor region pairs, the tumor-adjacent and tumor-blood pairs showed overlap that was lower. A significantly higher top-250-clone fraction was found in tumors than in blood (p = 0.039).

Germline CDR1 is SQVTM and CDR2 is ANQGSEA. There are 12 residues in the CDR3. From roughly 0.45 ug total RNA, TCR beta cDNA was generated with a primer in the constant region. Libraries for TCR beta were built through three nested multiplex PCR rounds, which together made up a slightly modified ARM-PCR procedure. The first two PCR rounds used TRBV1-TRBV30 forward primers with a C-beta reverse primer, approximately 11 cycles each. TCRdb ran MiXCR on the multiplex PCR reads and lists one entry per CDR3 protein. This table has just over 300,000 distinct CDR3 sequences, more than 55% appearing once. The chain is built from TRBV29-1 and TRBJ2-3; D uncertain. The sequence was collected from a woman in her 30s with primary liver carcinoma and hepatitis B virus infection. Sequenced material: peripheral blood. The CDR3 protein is CSVRPSTDAQYF. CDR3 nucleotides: TGCAGCGTTCGGCCCAGCACAGATGCGCAGTATTTT.